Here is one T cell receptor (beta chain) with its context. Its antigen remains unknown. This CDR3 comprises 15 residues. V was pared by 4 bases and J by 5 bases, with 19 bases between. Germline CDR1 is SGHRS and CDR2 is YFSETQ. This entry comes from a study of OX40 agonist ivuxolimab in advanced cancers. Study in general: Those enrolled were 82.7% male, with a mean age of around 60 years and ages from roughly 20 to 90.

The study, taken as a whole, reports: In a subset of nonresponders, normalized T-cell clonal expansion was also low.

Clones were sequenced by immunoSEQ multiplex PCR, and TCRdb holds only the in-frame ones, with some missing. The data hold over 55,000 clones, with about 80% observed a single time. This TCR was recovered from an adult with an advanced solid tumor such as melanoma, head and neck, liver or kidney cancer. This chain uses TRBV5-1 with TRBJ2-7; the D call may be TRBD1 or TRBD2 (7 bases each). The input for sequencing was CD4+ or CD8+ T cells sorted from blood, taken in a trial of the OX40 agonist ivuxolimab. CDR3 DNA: TGCGCCAGCAGCCTATTGGGAGGGGGCATGAACGAGCAGTACTTC. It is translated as CASSLLGGGMNEQYF.